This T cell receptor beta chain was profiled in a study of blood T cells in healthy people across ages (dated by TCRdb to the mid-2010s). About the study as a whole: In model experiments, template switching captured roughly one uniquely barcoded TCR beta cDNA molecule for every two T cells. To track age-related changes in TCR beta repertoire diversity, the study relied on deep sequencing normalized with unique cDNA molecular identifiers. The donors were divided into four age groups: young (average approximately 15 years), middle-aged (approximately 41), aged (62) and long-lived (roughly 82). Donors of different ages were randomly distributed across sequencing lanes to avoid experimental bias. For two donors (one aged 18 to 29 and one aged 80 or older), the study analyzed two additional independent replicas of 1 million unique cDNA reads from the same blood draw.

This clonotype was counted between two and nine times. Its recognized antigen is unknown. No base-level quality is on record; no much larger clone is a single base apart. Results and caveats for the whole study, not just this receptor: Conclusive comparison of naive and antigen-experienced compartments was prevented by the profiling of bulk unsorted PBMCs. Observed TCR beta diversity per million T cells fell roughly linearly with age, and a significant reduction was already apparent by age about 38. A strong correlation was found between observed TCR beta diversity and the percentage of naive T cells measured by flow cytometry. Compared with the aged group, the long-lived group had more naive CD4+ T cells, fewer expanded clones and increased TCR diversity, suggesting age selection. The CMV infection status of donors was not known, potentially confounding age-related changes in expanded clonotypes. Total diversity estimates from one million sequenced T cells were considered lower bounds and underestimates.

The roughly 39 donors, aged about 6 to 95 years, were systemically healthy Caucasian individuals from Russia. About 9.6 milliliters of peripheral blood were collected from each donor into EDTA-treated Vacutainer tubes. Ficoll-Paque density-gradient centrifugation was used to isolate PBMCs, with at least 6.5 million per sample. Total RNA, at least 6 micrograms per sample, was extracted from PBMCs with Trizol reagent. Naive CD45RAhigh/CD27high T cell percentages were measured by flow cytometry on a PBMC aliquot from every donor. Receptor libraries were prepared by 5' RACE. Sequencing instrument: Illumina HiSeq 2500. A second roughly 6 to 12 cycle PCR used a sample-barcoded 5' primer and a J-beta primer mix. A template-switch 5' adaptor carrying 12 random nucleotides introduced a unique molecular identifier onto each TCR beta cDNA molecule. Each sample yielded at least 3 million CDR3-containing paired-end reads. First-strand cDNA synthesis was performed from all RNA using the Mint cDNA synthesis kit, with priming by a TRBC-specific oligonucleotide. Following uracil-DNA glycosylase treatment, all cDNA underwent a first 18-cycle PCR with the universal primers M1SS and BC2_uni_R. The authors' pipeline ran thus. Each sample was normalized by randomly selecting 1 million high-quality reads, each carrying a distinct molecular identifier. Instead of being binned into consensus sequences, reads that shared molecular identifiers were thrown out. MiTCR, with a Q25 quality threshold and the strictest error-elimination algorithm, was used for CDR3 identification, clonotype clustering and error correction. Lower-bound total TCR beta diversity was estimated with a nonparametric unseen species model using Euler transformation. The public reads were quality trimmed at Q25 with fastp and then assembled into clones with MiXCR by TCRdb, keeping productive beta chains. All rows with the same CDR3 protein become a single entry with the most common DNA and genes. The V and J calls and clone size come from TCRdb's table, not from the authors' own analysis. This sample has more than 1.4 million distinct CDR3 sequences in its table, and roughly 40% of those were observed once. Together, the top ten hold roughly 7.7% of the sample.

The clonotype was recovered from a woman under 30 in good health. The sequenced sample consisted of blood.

Here is the DNA: TGCAGTGCCCGACGGGAAGCTAACTATGGCTACACCTTC. The encoded protein is CSARREANYGYTF. The rearrangement joined TRBV20-1 to TRBJ1-2; no D segment can be confidently identified. The germline V gene (reference sequence) supplies CDR1 DFQATT and CDR2 SNEGSKA. Inclusive of the bounding cysteine and phenylalanine, the CDR3 is 13 residues long. Only the CDR3 part of the read is kept: 39 bases, read in frame from the first base. Trimming at the junction amounts to 6 bases on V and 0 bases on J, and the germline ends lie 11 bases apart.